Below, 21 T cell receptor beta chains from the same sample are listed, as sequenced in a study of human T cells and chemical hapten exposure. Via MiXCR, TCRdb re-called the RACE reads, giving one row per CDR3 protein. The data show around 350,000 distinct CDR3 sequences, with 5% to 6.5% seen just once and more than 8% held by the top ten. Regarding time point: pre-sensitization, week 0. Treatment indicated: therapeutic diphenylcyclopropenone sensitization with weekly scalp DPC. The sequencing here drew on whole blood, taken in connection with sensitization to the hapten diphenylcyclopropenone (DPC). The receptors were gathered from a woman younger than 35 with alopecia areata. Some clones in this sample may be carry-over from other donors' samples.

This clonotype was seen at least ten times. This sequence joins TRBV6-1 and TRBJ2-1; D gene uncertain. The V gene lost 0 bases and the J gene lost 9 bases, with 9 bases spanning the gap. This CDR3 has 13 amino acids. Germline assignment: CDR1 MNHNS and CDR2 SASEGT. The CDR3 DNA is TGTGCCAGCAGTGAAGCGCTTCCGGGTGAGCAGTTCTTC. This sequence encodes CASSEALPGEQFF.

The sample holds many counts of this clonotype. This chain connects TRBV2 to TRBJ2-6; no firm D call. The germline CDR1 and CDR2 sequences are SNHLY and FYNNEI. The CDR3 consists of 15 residues. V lost 5 bases and J 2 bases, leaving 10 bases between the germline ends. As DNA, the CDR3 is TGTGCCAGCAGTCCACGGTTGGCTGGGGCCAACGTCCTGACTTTC. This sequence encodes CASSPRLAGANVLTF.

This clonotype was detected only a few times. V usage is TRBV5-4 and J usage is TRBJ2-3, with TRBD2 matching 7 bases. CDR3 length: 15 residues. The V segment lost 1 base and the J segment 2 bases; nucleotides outside the gene matches: 4. From germline, CDR1 is SGHNT and CDR2 YYREEE (reference sequence). DNA of the CDR3: TGTGCCAGCAGCTTGTGGGCGGGGGTCACAGATACGCAGTATTTT. Translating it yields CASSLWAGVTDTQYF.

The V and J genes are TRBV6-1 and TRBJ1-1; D unresolved. This CDR3 contains 13 residues. The V end lost 11 bases, the J end lost 1 base, and 14 bases lay between the germline ends. CDR1 MNHNS and CDR2 SASEGT come from the germline V gene. In DNA form, the CDR3 reads TGTGCCGGACGAGAGACACAGAACACTGAAGCTTTCTTT. This gives the protein CAGRETQNTEAFF.

This chain joins TRBV4-3 and TRBJ2-3; a weak D match, TRBD2 (6 bases). The CDR3 has 17 residues. Germline CDR1 reads LGHNA; CDR2 reads YSLEER. V was shortened by 3 bases and J by 6 bases, with 22 bases between the two germline ends. CDR3 sequence: CASSHGGFRDPGDTQYF. In DNA, the CDR3 is TGCGCCAGCAGCCACGGAGGGTTCCGGGACCCTGGGGATACGCAGTATTTT.

In this sample, this clonotype turned up a few times. This chain links TRBV19 with TRBJ1-5; a possible D gene is TRBD1 (5 bases). The CDR3 runs to 15 residues. With 7 bases removed from V and 4 bases from J, the gap between germline ends came to 17 bases. CDR1 LNHDA and CDR2 SQIVND come from the germline V gene (reference sequence). The DNA of the CDR3 is TGTGCCAGTAAACTTCACCCGGACATAAATCAGCCCCAGCATTTT. Translated: CASKLHPDINQPQHF.

This clonotype was seen repeatedly, ten times or more. Germline is not matched at one junction end, which may reflect a read error. The V and J genes are TRBV7-2 and TRBJ1-2; maybe TRBD1 (6 bases). The CDR3 sequence is 15 residues long. Germline loops: CDR1 SGHTA, CDR2 FQGNSA. The CDR3 bases are TGTGCCAGCACCTTAAGGTCAGGGGTATCGAATGGCTACACCTTC. Its translation is CASTLRSGVSNGYTF.

This clonotype was found many times. J is TRBJ2-2 and V is TRBV12-3 or TRBV12-4; 9 nucleotides line up with TRBD1. The CDR3 length is 15 residues. Trimming removed 7 bases from V and 5 bases from J; junction bases left unmatched: 8. The DNA for the CDR3 is TGTGCCAGCACCCCGGGACAGGGAGATACCGGGGAGCTGTTTTTT. It yields the protein CASTPGQGDTGELFF.

This clonotype was detected ten times or more. This chain joins TRBV7-8 and TRBJ1-1; D is ambiguous. Looked up from germline, CDR1 is SGHVS and CDR2 is FQNEAQ. The CDR3 is made up of 13 amino acids. Deletions cut 5 bases from V and 1 base from J, with 8 bases between. This CDR3 is CASSATENTEAFF. CDR3 in DNA: TGTGCCAGCAGCGCCACAGAGAACACTGAAGCTTTCTTT.

The V gene is TRBV27, the J gene TRBJ1-2; the match to TRBD1 covers 8 bases. Germline values: CDR1 MNHEY, CDR2 SMNVEV (reference sequence). V trimming: 5 bases; J trimming: 8 bases; junction bases outside the gene matches: 13. CDR3 length equals 15 residues. CDR3 residues: CASSPRYGQGGGYTF. For the CDR3, the DNA is TGTGCCAGCAGTCCTCGGTACGGACAGGGTGGCGGCTACACCTTC.

This clonotype occurred many times. The DNA of the CDR3 is TGCAGCGTTGGGGTCAGCCAAGAGACCCAGTACTTC. Its translation: CSVGVSQETQYF. This chain uses TRBV29-1 with TRBJ2-5; no definite D call. V lost 4 bases, J lost 1 base, and 7 bases lay in between. The CDR3 length is 12 residues. The germline gives CDR1 SQVTM, CDR2 ANQGSEA.

The rearrangement joins TRBV7-8 to TRBJ1-1; 7 nucleotides align to TRBD1. Germline V lookup: CDR1 SGHVS, CDR2 FQNEAQ. Germline trimming cut 4 bases from V and 1 base from J; bases unmatched to any gene: 9. The CDR3 covers 16 residues. The CDR3 is CASSWGDSRRNTEAFF. DNA of the CDR3: TGTGCCAGCAGCTGGGGGGACAGCCGAAGGAACACTGAAGCTTTCTTT.

This clonotype was counted a few times. The CDR3 sequence: CASSLVAGSGGDNTQYF. The CDR3 DNA reads TGTGCCAGCAGCTTAGTGGCAGGAAGCGGGGGGGACAATACGCAGTATTTT. This sequence joins TRBV7-8 and TRBJ2-3, with 10 bases that match TRBD2. J gave up 7 bases and V 1 base, and 11 bases lay outside the gene matches. Germline V gene sequence: CDR1 SGHVS, CDR2 FQNEAQ. The CDR3 runs 17 residues.

On this clonotype: An end of the junction differs from the germline gene, which may be a read error. The chain uses TRBV12-3 or TRBV12-4 and TRBJ2-7; maybe TRBD1 (5 bases). The CDR3 spans 15 residues. The CDR3 reads CASSSRETVSYEQHF. CDR3 in DNA: TGTGCCAGCAGTTCCCGTGAGACAGTCTCCTACGAGCAGCACTTC.

A word on this clonotype: A much bigger clone sits one base away, suggesting this may be a read error. J is TRBJ1-4 and V is TRBV29-1, with 8 bases fitting TRBD1. Trimming at V came to 6 bases and at J to 7 bases, leaving 4 bases not matched to a gene. This CDR3 comprises 12 residues. CDR1 and CDR2 from the germline V gene are SQVTM and ANQGSEA. The CDR3 bases are TGCAGCGTCGTACAGGGGGTTGAAAAACTGTTTTTT. As protein: CSVVQGVEKLFF.

V usage is TRBV7-9 and J usage is TRBJ2-1; D perhaps matches TRBD1 (6 bases). CDR1 is SEHNR, CDR2 FQNEAQ, per germline (reference sequence). The CDR3 is made up of 15 amino acids. V lost 6 bases and J 8 bases, leaving 20 bases between the germline ends. The CDR3 protein is CASSRKDSDDDEQFF. The CDR3 DNA sequence: TGTGCCAGCAGTCGTAAGGACAGCGACGACGATGAGCAGTTCTTC.

This clonotype was detected many times. The CDR3 sequence is CASSLAGLRTQYF. The DNA for the CDR3 is TGTGCCAGCAGCTTGGCCGGACTAAGGACGCAGTATTTT. The V call is TRBV5-6, the J call TRBJ2-3, with a tentative D call TRBD2 (6 bases). The CDR3 spans 13 residues. Trimming left V 0 bases short and J 9 bases short, with 11 bases between. Germline V gene lookup returns CDR1 SGHDT and CDR2 YYEEEE.

The CDR3 protein is CASSYGQGGGEQFF. For the CDR3, the DNA is TGTGCCAGCAGTTACGGACAGGGGGGAGGTGAGCAGTTCTTC. J is TRBJ2-1 and V is TRBV6-6, with 10 positions matching TRBD1. CDR3 length: 14 residues. Germline lookup yields CDR1 MNHNY and CDR2 SVGAGI (reference sequence). V was pared by 2 bases and J by 9 bases, with 4 bases of the junction left unmatched.

This clonotype was counted at least ten times. The chain couples TRBV20-1 to TRBJ1-1; D unclear. Germline values: CDR1 DFQATT, CDR2 SNEGSKA (reference sequence). The V gene lost 1 base and the J gene lost 0 bases, with 9 bases spanning the gap. The CDR3 is 14 amino acids. The CDR3, as DNA: TGCAGTGCTAGAGCGGTCAGCCTGAACACTGAAGCTTTCTTT. This encodes CSARAVSLNTEAFF.

The V and J genes are TRBV5-4 and TRBJ2-7; tentatively, D is TRBD2 (6 bases). V lost 4 bases, J lost 0 bases, and 23 bases lay in between. This CDR3 region has 18 residues. Germline V gives CDR1 SGHNT, CDR2 YYREEE (reference sequence). The CDR3: CASSMEGPFSPSSYEQYF. CDR3 bases: TGTGCCAGCAGCATGGAGGGACCGTTTAGTCCCAGCTCCTACGAGCAGTACTTC.

This clonotype appeared many times. The V and J genes are TRBV20-1 and TRBJ2-2, with D possibly being TRBD1 or TRBD2 (5 bases each). Trimming took off 0 bases at V and 6 bases at J, with 5 bases between the two ends. Germline CDR1 DFQATT, CDR2 SNEGSKA (reference sequence). The CDR3 is 12 residues long. The DNA of the CDR3 is TGCAGTGCTAGAGAGGGACCCGGGGAGCTGTTTTTT. Protein sequence: CSAREGPGELFF.